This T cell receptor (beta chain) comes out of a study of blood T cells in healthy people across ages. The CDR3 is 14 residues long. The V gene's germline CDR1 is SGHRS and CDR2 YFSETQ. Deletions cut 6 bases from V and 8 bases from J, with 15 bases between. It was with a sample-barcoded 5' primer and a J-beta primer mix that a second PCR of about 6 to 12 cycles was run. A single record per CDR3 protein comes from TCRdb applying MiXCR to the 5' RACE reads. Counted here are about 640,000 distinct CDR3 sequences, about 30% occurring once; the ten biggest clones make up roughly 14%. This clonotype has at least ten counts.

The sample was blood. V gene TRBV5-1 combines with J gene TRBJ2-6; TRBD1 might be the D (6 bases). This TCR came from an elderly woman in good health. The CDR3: CASTAAQGSNVLTF. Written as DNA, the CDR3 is TGCGCCAGCACCGCGGCACAGGGTTCCAACGTCCTGACTTTC.